Reported below is one T cell receptor (beta chain). Its cognate antigen is unknown. In making TCR beta libraries, quantitative 5'-RACE with molecular barcodes was used. TCRdb itself ran the 5' RACE reads through MiXCR, one entry per CDR3 protein. Among 340,000 or so distinct CDR3 sequences listed, about 15% were seen once. These data are taken from a study of CD8 T cells in ankylosing spondylitis. General study findings and limits: According to the report, clones linked to the disease were significantly enriched in matched synovial fluid samples taken from ankylosing spondylitis patients.

Germline CDR1 reads SNHLY; CDR2 reads FYNNEI. The CDR3 is 16 amino acids. Trimming took off 9 bases at V and 0 bases at J, with 19 bases between the two ends. The sequenced material came from blood, either unsorted or a sorted T cell fraction (not recorded which). The receptor was derived from a male donor with ankylosing spondylitis or in good health (not recorded which). The chain joins TRBV2 to TRBJ2-3, with D perhaps TRBD2 (5 bases). The CDR3 spells CASRTPGKGSTDTQYF. The CDR3 DNA follows: TGTGCCAGTAGGACTCCCGGGAAAGGGAGCACAGATACGCAGTATTTT.